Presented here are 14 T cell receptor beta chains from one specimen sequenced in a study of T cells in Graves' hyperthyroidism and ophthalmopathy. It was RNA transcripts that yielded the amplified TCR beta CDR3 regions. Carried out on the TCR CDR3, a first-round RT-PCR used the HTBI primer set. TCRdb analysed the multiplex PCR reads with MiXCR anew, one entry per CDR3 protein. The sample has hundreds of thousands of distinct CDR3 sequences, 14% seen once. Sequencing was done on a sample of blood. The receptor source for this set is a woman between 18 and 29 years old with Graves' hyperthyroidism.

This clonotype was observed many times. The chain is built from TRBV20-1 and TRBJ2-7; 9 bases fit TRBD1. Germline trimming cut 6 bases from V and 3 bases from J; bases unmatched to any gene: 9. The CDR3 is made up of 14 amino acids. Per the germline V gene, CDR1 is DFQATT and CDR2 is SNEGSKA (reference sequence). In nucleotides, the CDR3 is TGCAGTGCCGACGGACAGGGGCCCCTCTACGAGCAGTACTTC. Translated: CSADGQGPLYEQYF.

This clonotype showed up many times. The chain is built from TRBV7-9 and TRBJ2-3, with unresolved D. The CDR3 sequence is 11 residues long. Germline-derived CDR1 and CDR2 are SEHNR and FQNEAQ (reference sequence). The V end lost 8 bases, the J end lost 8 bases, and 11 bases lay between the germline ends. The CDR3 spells CASGRQSTQYF. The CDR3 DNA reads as TGTGCCAGCGGCCGGCAAAGTACGCAGTATTTT. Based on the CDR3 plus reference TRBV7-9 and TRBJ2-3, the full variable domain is DTGVSQNPRHKITKRGQNVTFRCDPISEHNRLYWYRQTLGQGPEFLTYFQNEAQLEKSRLLSDRFSAERPKGSFSTLEIQRTEQGDSAMYLCASGRQSTQYFGPGTRLTVL.

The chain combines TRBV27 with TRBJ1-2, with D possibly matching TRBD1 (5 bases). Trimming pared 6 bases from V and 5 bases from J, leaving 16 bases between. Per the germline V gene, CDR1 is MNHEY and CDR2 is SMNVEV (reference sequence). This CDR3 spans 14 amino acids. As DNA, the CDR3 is TGTGCCAGCAGCCTGAAACGGGCAGGGTATGGCTACACCTTC. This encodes CASSLKRAGYGYTF.

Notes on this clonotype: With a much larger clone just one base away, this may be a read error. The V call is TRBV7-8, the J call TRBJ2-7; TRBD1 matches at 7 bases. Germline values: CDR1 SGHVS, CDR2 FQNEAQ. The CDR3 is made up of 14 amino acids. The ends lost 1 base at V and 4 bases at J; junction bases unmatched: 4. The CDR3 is CASSLEGALYEQYF. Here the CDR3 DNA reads TGTGCCAGCAGCTTAGAGGGGGCTTTGTACGAGCAGTACTTC.

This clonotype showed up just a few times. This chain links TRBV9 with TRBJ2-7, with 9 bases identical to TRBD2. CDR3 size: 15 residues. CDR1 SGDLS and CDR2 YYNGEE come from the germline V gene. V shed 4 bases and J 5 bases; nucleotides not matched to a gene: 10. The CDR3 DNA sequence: TGTGCCAGCAGCAATGGGCGGGAGGGCGGCCACGAGCAGTACTTC. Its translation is CASSNGREGGHEQYF.

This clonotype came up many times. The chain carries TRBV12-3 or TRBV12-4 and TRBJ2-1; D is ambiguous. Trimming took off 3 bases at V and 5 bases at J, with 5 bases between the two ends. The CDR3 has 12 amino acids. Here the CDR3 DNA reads TGTGCCAGCAGTTTTTCCCACAATGAGCAGTTCTTC. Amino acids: CASSFSHNEQFF.

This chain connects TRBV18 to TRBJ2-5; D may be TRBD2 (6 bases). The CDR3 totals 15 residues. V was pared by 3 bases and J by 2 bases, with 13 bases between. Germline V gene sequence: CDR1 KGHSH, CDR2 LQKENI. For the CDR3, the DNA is TGTGCCAGCTCACCTGTCGGGGGTTTGCAAGAGACCCAGTACTTC. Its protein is CASSPVGGLQETQYF.

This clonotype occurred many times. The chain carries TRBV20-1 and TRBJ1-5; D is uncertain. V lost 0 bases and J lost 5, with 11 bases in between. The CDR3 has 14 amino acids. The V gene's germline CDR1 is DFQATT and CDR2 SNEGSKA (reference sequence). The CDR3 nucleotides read TGCAGTGCTAGAGATGGCCCGCAAGATCAGCCCCAGCATTTT. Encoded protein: CSARDGPQDQPQHF.

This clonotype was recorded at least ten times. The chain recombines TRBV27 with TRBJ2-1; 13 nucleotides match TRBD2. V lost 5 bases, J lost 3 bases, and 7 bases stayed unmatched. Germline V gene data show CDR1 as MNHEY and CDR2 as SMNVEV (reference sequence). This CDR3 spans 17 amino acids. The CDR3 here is CASSPFGLAGDYNEQFF. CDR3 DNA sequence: TGTGCCAGCAGTCCCTTTGGACTAGCGGGAGACTACAATGAGCAGTTCTTC.

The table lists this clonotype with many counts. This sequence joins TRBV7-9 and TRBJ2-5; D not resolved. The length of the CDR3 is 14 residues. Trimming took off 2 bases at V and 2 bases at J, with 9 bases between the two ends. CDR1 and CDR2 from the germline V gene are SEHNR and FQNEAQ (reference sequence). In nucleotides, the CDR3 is TGTGCCAGCAGCTTACGGGCAGAACAAGAGACCCAGTACTTC. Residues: CASSLRAEQETQYF.

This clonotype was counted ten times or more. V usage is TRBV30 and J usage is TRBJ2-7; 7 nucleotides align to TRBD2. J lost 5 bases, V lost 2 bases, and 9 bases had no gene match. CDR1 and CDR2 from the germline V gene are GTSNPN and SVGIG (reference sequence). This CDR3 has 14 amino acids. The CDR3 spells CAWSWAGVGHEQYF. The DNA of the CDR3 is TGTGCCTGGAGTTGGGCGGGAGTTGGACACGAGCAGTACTTC.

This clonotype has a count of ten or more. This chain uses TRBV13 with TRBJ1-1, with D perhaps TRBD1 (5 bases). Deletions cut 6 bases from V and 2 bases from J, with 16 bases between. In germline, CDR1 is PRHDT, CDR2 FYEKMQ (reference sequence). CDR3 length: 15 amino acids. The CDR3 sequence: CASSYMTGGNTEAFF. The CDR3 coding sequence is TGTGCCAGCAGTTATATGACGGGGGGAAACACTGAAGCTTTCTTT.

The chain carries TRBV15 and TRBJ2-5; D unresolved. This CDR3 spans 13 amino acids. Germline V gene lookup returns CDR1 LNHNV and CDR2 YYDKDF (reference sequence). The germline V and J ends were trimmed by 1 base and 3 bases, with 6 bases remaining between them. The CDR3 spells CATSRGGEETQYF. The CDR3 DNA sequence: TGTGCCACCAGCAGAGGTGGGGAAGAGACCCAGTACTTC. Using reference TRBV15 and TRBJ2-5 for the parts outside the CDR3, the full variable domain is DAMVIQNPRYQVTQFGKPVTLSCSQTLNHNVMYWYQQKSSQAPKLLFHYYDKDFNNEADTPDNFQSRRPNTSFCFLDIRSPGLGDTAMYLCATSRGGEETQYFGPGTRLLVL.

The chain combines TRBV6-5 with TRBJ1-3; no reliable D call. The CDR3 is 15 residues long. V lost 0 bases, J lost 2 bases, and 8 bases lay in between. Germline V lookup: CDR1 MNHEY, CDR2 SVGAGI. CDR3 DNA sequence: TGTGCCAGCAGTTACTCGATGGGCGCTGGAAACACCATATATTTT. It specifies CASSYSMGAGNTIYF.